This entry lists 12 T cell receptor beta chains sequenced from one sample in a study of blood T cell repertoires in COVID-19. Repertoires were generated with immunoSEQ multiplex PCR, while TCRdb's copy carries only in-frame clones and drops some. The sample holds about 200,000 clones, around 80% seen once. The sample taken for sequencing was peripheral blood. These receptors were collected from a human donor in a cohort sampled during active COVID-19.

The J gene is TRBJ2-5, the V gene TRBV15; maybe TRBD2 (5 bases). The germline V gene has CDR1 LNHNV and CDR2 YYDKDF (reference sequence). Trimming took off 0 bases at V and 7 bases at J, with 12 bases between the two ends. The length of the CDR3 is 14 residues. As DNA, the CDR3 is TGTGCCACCAGCAGAGATCGAGGGTCTGGGACCCAGTACTTC. The encoded protein is CATSRDRGSGTQYF.

The CDR3 region is CASSSNSSPQETQYF. CDR3 nucleotide sequence: TGCGCCAGCAGCTCGAACAGCAGCCCCCAAGAGACCCAGTACTTC. The rearrangement links TRBV5-1 to TRBJ2-5; D remains ambiguous. The CDR3 is 15 residues long. V lost 3 bases, J lost 1 base, and 13 bases lay in between. CDR1 and CDR2 (germline): SGHRS, YFSETQ.

The chain is built from TRBV6-5 and TRBJ1-1; D gene unclear. This CDR3 spans 13 amino acids. Trimming removed 6 bases at V and 8 bases at J, with 16 bases between. Germline CDR1 is MNHEY and CDR2 is SVGAGI. The CDR3 DNA sequence: TGTGCCAGCAGACACAACGTGATAATGGAAGCTTTCTTT. Protein: CASRHNVIMEAFF.

The V and J genes are TRBV7-9 and TRBJ2-7, with D perhaps matching TRBD2 (6 bases). V was cut by 6 bases and J by 12 bases, with 24 bases left in between. Germline-derived CDR1 and CDR2 are SEHNR and FQNEAQ (reference sequence). The CDR3 is 14 amino acids. The CDR3, as DNA: TGTGCCAGCAGTCTTCAGAGTATGCCGGCGGGATTGTACTTC. Residues: CASSLQSMPAGLYF.

The V call is TRBV11-2, the J call TRBJ1-6, with D hard to call. The CDR3 is 12 amino acids. Trimming removed 3 bases at V and 6 bases at J, with 3 bases between. Germline V gene lookup returns CDR1 SGHAT and CDR2 FQNNGV. CDR3 bases: TGTGCCAGCAGCTTCAGTAATTCACCCCTCCACTTT. As protein: CASSFSNSPLHF. The full variable domain, its missing parts supplied by reference TRBV11-2 and TRBJ1-6, is EAGVAQSPRYKIIEKRQSVAFWCNPISGHATLYWYQQILGQGPKLLIQFQNNGVVDDSQLPKDRFSAERLKGVDSTLKIQPAKLEDSAVYLCASSFSNSPLHFGNGTRLTVT.

V is TRBV7-3 and J is TRBJ2-6; possible D gene TRBD2, 6 bases. The CDR3 loop spans 16 amino acids. V was cut by 3 bases and J by 4 bases, with 13 bases left in between. Germline lookup yields CDR1 SGHTA and CDR2 FQGTGA. CDR3: CASSFVGGAGANVLTF. In nucleotides, the CDR3 is TGTGCCAGCAGCTTTGTAGGAGGGGCCGGGGCCAACGTCCTGACTTTC.

This clone was recorded a few times. The chain links TRBV12-3 or TRBV12-4 to TRBJ1-2; D is uncertain. The V end lost 6 bases, the J end lost 14 bases, and 22 bases lay between the germline ends. This CDR3 spans 13 amino acids. CDR3 loop: CASSPGLVFGGTF. The CDR3 DNA reads as TGTGCCAGCAGCCCCGGATTGGTCTTCGGAGGGACCTTC.

The chain has TRBV11-2 and TRBJ2-2, with a possible D match to TRBD1 (5 bases). CDR3 length: 16 amino acids. Germline V CDR1 and CDR2: SGHAT, FQNNGV. The V and J ends lost 2 bases and 2 bases respectively, with 12 bases between them. This CDR3 reads CASSLRADRNTGELFF. In DNA, the CDR3 is TGTGCCAGCAGCTTACGGGCCGACAGAAACACCGGGGAGCTGTTTTTT.

The chain uses TRBV7-3 and TRBJ2-1; D is perhaps TRBD1 (5 bases). Trimming removed 5 bases at V and 2 bases at J, with 13 bases between. The CDR3 is made up of 15 amino acids. Germline V lookup: CDR1 SGHTA, CDR2 FQGTGA. DNA of the CDR3: TGTGCCAGCAGCAGCACCAGGGCAACCTACAATGAGCAGTTCTTC. The encoded protein is CASSSTRATYNEQFF.

The J gene is TRBJ1-5, the V gene TRBV7-8; 7 bases are shared with TRBD1. The trim removed 1 base at V and 4 bases at J, leaving 7 bases unmatched. The germline V gene has CDR1 SGHVS and CDR2 FQNEAQ. The CDR3 extends over 16 amino acids. The CDR3: CASSLVQGIPNQPQHF. The CDR3 DNA reads TGTGCCAGCAGCTTAGTACAGGGGATCCCGAATCAGCCCCAGCATTTT.

J is TRBJ2-3 and V is TRBV20-1; the D gene is possibly TRBD2 (6 bases). The CDR3 totals 16 residues. Germline assignment: CDR1 DFQATT and CDR2 SNEGSKA (reference sequence). Trimming took off 3 bases at V and 5 bases at J, with 21 bases between the two ends. The CDR3 sequence: CSASKDSAGSGDTQYF. The CDR3 DNA sequence: TGCAGTGCTAGTAAAGATTCGGCGGGTAGCGGAGATACGCAGTATTTT.

A single count supports this clone. The chain joins TRBV3-1 (or the pseudogene TRBV3-2) to TRBJ2-2; 7 nucleotides match TRBD1. The germline V gene encodes CDR1 LGHDT and CDR2 YNNKEL (reference sequence). This CDR3 has 13 residues. V lost 6 bases and J lost 6; bases outside the gene matches: 4. The CDR3 sequence: CASRLQGPGELFF. As DNA, the CDR3 is TGTGCCAGCAGACTACAGGGGCCCGGGGAGCTGTTTTTT.